This TCR beta chain appears in the sequencing data of a study of vaccination effects on CD4 cells after COVID-19. Trimming pared 4 bases from V and 0 bases from J, leaving 13 bases between. CDR3 length equals 16 residues. CDR1 is LNHNV, CDR2 YYDKDF, per germline (reference sequence). Sequencing was performed with immunoSEQ multiplex PCR; in TCRdb, only in-frame clones are kept and a portion is missing. The table includes about 66,000 clones, roughly 79% detected once. Antigen-specific CD4+ T cells were first expanded with viral peptide pools by the ViraFEST assay and only then sequenced. After more than 8 days in culture, the CD4+ T cells were isolated. Each person got two doses of an mRNA SARS-CoV-2 vaccine, BNT162b2 or mRNA-1273. Note on this clone: Its target is unknown.

The chain uses TRBV15 and TRBJ1-3, with D perhaps TRBD1 (6 bases). The specimen comprised CD4+ T cells from PBMCs cultured with HCoV-OC43 spike peptides, sampled after COVID-19 vaccination. Subset given: HCoV-OC43 spike overlapping peptide pool stimulation. The receptor was isolated from a human donor who received a COVID-19 vaccine. The CDR3 protein is CATSTRQAYSGNTIYF. The CDR3 region has the DNA TGTGCCACCAGCACCAGACAGGCCTACTCTGGAAACACCATATATTTT.